The table lists the clone carrying this T cell receptor beta chain with a count of one. What it binds is not known. Sequenced by immunoSEQ multiplex PCR; TCRdb stores in-frame clones only, minus some. The sample records about 56,000 clones, about 87% being singletons. The entry originates in a study of T cell responses to AZD1222 COVID-19 vaccine. Study-wide findings and caveats: There were repertoire samples only from the period after the peak T cell response. Of spike-specific TCRs, nearly half reportedly target regions left unmutated in variants.

Trimming cost V 4 bases and J 3 bases, with 9 bases left between them. Germline CDR1 and CDR2: SSHAT and FNYEAQ (reference sequence). CDR3 size: 13 residues. This specimen was peripheral blood, taken on day 0 of AZD1222 vaccination. The chain has TRBV7-7 and TRBJ2-5, with unresolved D. This receptor was identified in an adult in good health. The CDR3 DNA reads as TGTGCCAGCAGCTGGAGCTCTAAAGAGACCCAGTACTTC. It translates to CASSWSSKETQYF.